These 25 T cell receptor beta chains were all obtained from the same sample, sequenced in a study of OX40 agonist ivuxolimab in advanced cancers. Method: immunoSEQ multiplex PCR; TCRdb's copy keeps in-frame clones and lacks some. This table has roughly 64,000 clones, roughly four fifths appearing once. The sequenced sample was CD4+ or CD8+ T cells sorted from blood, obtained in a trial of the OX40 agonist ivuxolimab. All receptors come from an adult with an advanced solid tumor such as melanoma, head and neck, liver or kidney cancer.

The table lists this clone with a count of one. This chain joins TRBV28 and TRBJ2-5; 7 bases line up with TRBD1. CDR3 length: 15 residues. The germline V gene has CDR1 MDHEN and CDR2 SYDVKM. V lost 5 bases, J lost 1 base, and 7 bases stayed unmatched. CDR3 protein: CASSQSQGVQETQYF. For the CDR3, the DNA is TGTGCCAGCAGTCAAAGTCAGGGGGTCCAAGAGACCCAGTACTTC.

The chain uses TRBV19 and TRBJ1-5, with 10 bases that match TRBD1. There are 20 residues in the CDR3. CDR1 is LNHDA and CDR2 is SQIVND in the germline V gene (reference sequence). V trimming: 7 bases; J trimming: 5 bases; junction bases outside the gene matches: 23. The CDR3 protein is CASKRGQGQGMGSEDQPQHF. CDR3 nucleotides: TGTGCCAGTAAACGAGGACAGGGACAGGGGATGGGTTCGGAGGATCAGCCCCAGCATTTT. Drawing the rest from reference TRBV19 and TRBJ1-5, the complete variable domain is DGGITQSPKYLFRKEGQNVTLSCEQNLNHDAMYWYRQDPGQGLRLIYYSQIVNDFQKGDIAEGYSVSREKKESFPLTVTSAQKNPTAFYLCASKRGQGQGMGSEDQPQHFGDGTRLSIL.

This clone was picked up a small number of times. V is TRBV18 and J is TRBJ2-5, with D unresolved. V was cut by 3 bases and J by 4 bases, with 9 bases left in between. This CDR3 region has 13 residues. CDR1 is KGHSH, CDR2 LQKENI, per germline. The CDR3 loop is CASSPGLGETQYF. DNA of the CDR3: TGTGCCAGCTCACCCGGGCTGGGAGAGACCCAGTACTTC.

The gene calls are TRBV7-2 and TRBJ2-1, with a possible D match to TRBD2 (6 bases). The V end was cut by 4 bases, the J end by 2 bases, with 15 bases between. Germline V gene sequence: CDR1 SGHTA, CDR2 FQGNSA. The CDR3 runs 16 residues. Here the CDR3 DNA reads TGTGCCAGCAGCTCTAGGGTTGTAGCGGCCTACAATGAGCAGTTCTTC. This sequence encodes CASSSRVVAAYNEQFF.

J is TRBJ2-1 and V is TRBV29-1, with TRBD1 matching 10 bases. Germline CDR1 is SQVTM and CDR2 is ANQGSEA. Losses at the gene ends were 2 bases for V and 8 bases for J; bases not matched to a gene: 6. CDR3 size: 14 residues. CDR3 bases: TGCAGCGTTGAATCGGGACAGGGGTTTCATGAGCAGTTCTTC. Residues: CSVESGQGFHEQFF.

The chain is built from TRBV5-6 and TRBJ1-2, with 8 bases matching TRBD1. This CDR3 region has 13 residues. J gave up 7 bases and V 2 bases, and 4 bases lay outside the gene matches. Germline V gene data show CDR1 as SGHDT and CDR2 as YYEEEE. Here the CDR3 reads CASSLNRGSGYTF. CDR3 DNA sequence: TGTGCCAGCAGCTTAAACAGGGGGTCTGGCTACACCTTC.

This chain connects TRBV30 to TRBJ2-7, with 7 bases identical to TRBD2. The CDR3 is 11 residues long. CDR1 and CDR2 from the germline V gene are GTSNPN and SVGIG (reference sequence). The CDR3 sequence: CAEQRGYEQYF. CDR3 bases: TGTGCTGAACAGCGGGGTTACGAGCAGTACTTC.

This clone occurred a few times. The rearrangement links TRBV2 to TRBJ1-6; D ambiguous. The V and J ends lost 1 base and 9 bases respectively, with 1 base between them. This CDR3 is built from 11 residues. Per germline, CDR1 SNHLY and CDR2 FYNNEI. CDR3 sequence reads: CASSEGSPLHF. DNA for the CDR3: TGTGCCAGCAGTGAAGGTTCACCCCTCCACTTT.

J is TRBJ1-6 and V is TRBV11-2; possibly TRBD1 for D (6 bases). Trimming stripped 6 bases from V and 5 bases from J, with 20 bases between. Germline assignment: CDR1 SGHAT and CDR2 FQNNGV. The CDR3 is 17 amino acids. CDR3 sequence (DNA): TGTGCCAGCAGACTCTTGGGGAGGGGGACAAATAATTCACCCCTCCACTTT. The encoded protein is CASRLLGRGTNNSPLHF.

J is TRBJ2-5 and V is TRBV28; D not resolved. The closer fit of TRBJ2-7 to the DNA end suggests the J call may be wrong. Per germline, CDR1 MDHEN and CDR2 SYDVKM. The CDR3 runs to 13 residues. CDR3 nucleotides: TGTGCCAGCAGTTTAGGCCCTGCCTACGAGCAGTACTTC. It is translated as CASSLGPAYEQYF.

The chain uses TRBV11-2 and TRBJ1-1; D ambiguous. The CDR3 length is 11 residues. CDR1 SGHAT and CDR2 FQNNGV come from the germline V gene. Deletions cut 3 bases from V and 9 bases from J, with 8 bases between. CDR3 in DNA: TGTGCCAGCAGCTTGGAGCCTAAAGCTTTCTTT. This gives the protein CASSLEPKAFF.

The chain joins TRBV7-2 to TRBJ2-1; 10 bases fit TRBD2. Germline V CDR1 and CDR2: SGHTA, FQGNSA. The J segment lost 5 bases and the V segment lost 4 bases, leaving 11 bases of the junction unmatched. CDR3 length: 17 amino acids. The CDR3 region is CASSSYAGSGRDNEQFF. CDR3 sequence (DNA): TGTGCCAGCAGCTCCTATGCTGGCAGCGGGAGGGACAATGAGCAGTTCTTC.

The chain has TRBV5-4 and TRBJ1-4, with TRBD1 as a possible D gene (6 bases). The CDR3 sequence is 15 residues long. The V gene's germline CDR1 is SGHNT and CDR2 YYREEE (reference sequence). The ends were cut back, 4 bases at V and 4 bases at J, with 14 bases in the middle. CDR3 in DNA: TGTGCCAGCAGCCCGGGGGCCAATGATAATGAAAAACTGTTTTTT. Translated, it gives CASSPGANDNEKLFF.

This chain uses TRBV6-1 with TRBJ2-7; D gene uncertain. This CDR3 comprises 14 residues. The germline V gene has CDR1 MNHNS and CDR2 SASEGT. V was pared by 7 bases and J by 1 base, with 14 bases between. CDR3 coding DNA: TGTGCCAGCATTGAGATAGCACGATCCTACGAGCAGTACTTC. Translated, it gives CASIEIARSYEQYF.

J is TRBJ2-4 and V is TRBV27; TRBD1 might be the D (5 bases). V lost 7 bases to trimming and J lost 6 bases, with 13 bases between them. Germline CDR1 and CDR2: MNHEY and SMNVEV (reference sequence). The CDR3 covers 13 residues. Here the CDR3 reads CASKSQGANIQYF. CDR3 bases: TGTGCCAGCAAGAGCCAAGGGGCAAACATTCAGTACTTC.

This rearrangement joins TRBV5-1 to TRBJ2-7; 7 positions agree with TRBD1. After removal of 0 bases from V and 6 bases from J, the junction contained 12 bases not matched to a gene. Germline CDR1 and CDR2: SGHRS and YFSETQ. The CDR3 totals 16 residues. CDR3 sequence (DNA): TGCGCCAGCAGCTTGGATACCGGGACAGAGCCGTCCGAGCAGTACTTC. Its translation is CASSLDTGTEPSEQYF.

The genes are TRBV5-1 and TRBJ2-7, with D perhaps given as TRBD1 or TRBD2 (5 bases each). The CDR3 runs to 16 residues. CDR1 and CDR2 from the germline V gene are SGHRS and YFSETQ. Trimming shortened V by 0 bases and J by 1 base, and 14 bases separated the two germline ends. The CDR3, as DNA: TGCGCCAGCAGCTTGGCCGGGACGGCGCATTCCTACGAGCAGTACTTC. This sequence encodes CASSLAGTAHSYEQYF.

V and J are TRBV30 and TRBJ2-6; D possibly corresponds to TRBD2 (6 bases). V lost 1 base to trimming and J lost 12 bases, with 10 bases between them. Germline CDR1 GTSNPN, CDR2 SVGIG (reference sequence). The CDR3 has 12 residues. The CDR3 DNA reads as TGTGCCTGGAGTGGCGGAGGGCCCGTCCTGACTTTC. It encodes CAWSGGGPVLTF.

This chain connects TRBV7-8 to TRBJ2-6; no firm D call. V shed 5 bases and J shed 2 bases, with 7 bases lying between them. Germline values: CDR1 SGHVS, CDR2 FQNEAQ. This CDR3 contains 14 residues. CDR3 protein: CASSVTTGANVLTF. DNA for the CDR3: TGTGCCAGCAGCGTCACGACTGGGGCCAACGTCCTGACTTTC.

This chain links TRBV6-1 with TRBJ2-1; possible D gene TRBD2, 5 bases. Germline V CDR1 and CDR2: MNHNS, SASEGT. The germline V and J ends were trimmed by 1 base and 0 bases, with 10 bases remaining between them. The CDR3 spans 16 residues. CDR3 sequence reads: CASSEGRLSSYNEQFF. The DNA for the CDR3 is TGTGCCAGCAGTGAAGGGAGGTTAAGCTCCTACAATGAGCAGTTCTTC.

This rearrangement joins TRBV5-1 to TRBJ2-7; D ambiguous. V gave up 0 bases and J gave up 5 bases, with 9 bases separating them. The germline V gene has CDR1 SGHRS and CDR2 YFSETQ. This CDR3 has 13 amino acids. CDR3 coding DNA: TGCGCCAGCAGCTTGGGCCCTCGGGACGAGCAGTACTTC. This encodes CASSLGPRDEQYF. Drawing the rest from reference TRBV5-1 and TRBJ2-7, the complete variable domain is KAGVTQTPRYLIKTRGQQVTLSCSPISGHRSVSWYQQTPGQGLQFLFEYFSETQRNKGNFPGRFSGRQFSNSRSEMNVSTLELGDSALYLCASSLGPRDEQYFGPGTRLTVT.

This sequence joins TRBV27 and TRBJ2-1, with 7 bases lining up with TRBD2. Per germline, CDR1 MNHEY and CDR2 SMNVEV (reference sequence). J gave up 1 base and V 5 bases, and 11 bases lay outside the gene matches. This CDR3 spans 17 amino acids. The CDR3 DNA is TGTGCCAGCAGTCTCCTTCGCGGGGGATTTTCCTACAATGAGCAGTTCTTC. Translating it yields CASSLLRGGFSYNEQFF.

The chain employs TRBV28 and TRBJ2-6, with 7 bases that match TRBD2. From germline, CDR1 is MDHEN and CDR2 SYDVKM. V dropped 5 bases and J dropped 5; count of bases not matched to a gene: 6. The CDR3 totals 15 residues. As DNA, the CDR3 is TGTGCCAGCAGTAGCGGGGACGTAAGGGCCAACGTCCTGACTTTC. Protein sequence: CASSSGDVRANVLTF.

This clone was seen a few times. The V gene is TRBV12-5, the J gene TRBJ1-5; D uncertain. This CDR3 region has 13 residues. The V gene lost 1 base and the J gene lost 4 bases, with 5 bases spanning the gap. Germline CDR1 is LGHNT and CDR2 is FRNRAP. CDR3 sequence (DNA): TGTGCTAGTGGTTTGGGCCCTAATCAGCCCCAGCATTTT. Its protein is CASGLGPNQPQHF.

V is TRBV9 and J is TRBJ2-2; D not certain. V shed 4 bases and J shed 7 bases, with 20 bases lying between them. The CDR3 contains 16 residues. Germline V gene sequence: CDR1 SGDLS, CDR2 YYNGEE. CDR3 nucleotide sequence: TGTGCCAGCAGCCCTTACCTATCTTCCTCTCTCGGGGAGCTGTTTTTT. It yields the protein CASSPYLSSSLGELFF.